This entry lists 6 T cell receptor beta chains sequenced from one sample in a study of vaccination and CD4 T cells after COVID-19. CD4+ T cells that had been cultured provided DNA sequenced with the Oncomine TCR Beta short-read assay. TCRdb ran MiXCR on the PCR reads and lists one entry per CDR3 protein. The sample lists a few thousand distinct CDR3 sequences, 48% occurring once. Their antigens remain unidentified. Indicated treatment: approximately 10-day PBMC culture with coronavirus spike peptide pools or control peptides (ViraFEST assay). Input material: CD4+ T cells from blood, cultured in vitro. The receptor source for this set is a human donor who had recovered from COVID-19.

The J gene is TRBJ2-7, the V gene TRBV7-9; D is possibly TRBD2 (5 bases). The V and J ends lost 5 bases and 7 bases respectively, with 18 bases between them. Germline V gene data show CDR1 as SEHNR and CDR2 as FQNEAQ (reference sequence). The CDR3 runs to 14 residues. This CDR3 is CASSPRGLSWEQYF. For the CDR3, the DNA is TGTGCCAGCAGCCCACGCGGACTTTCTTGGGAGCAGTACTTC.

This clonotype was detected only a few times. The rearrangement uses TRBV24-1 and TRBJ2-5; TRBD2 aligns across 8 bases. The CDR3 consists of 15 residues. Looked up from germline, CDR1 is KGHDR and CDR2 is SFDVKD. Losses at the gene ends were 4 bases for V and 3 bases for J; bases not matched to a gene: 6. The DNA of the CDR3 is TGTGCCACCAGTGACCTTAGCGGGACGGAAGAGACCCAGTACTTC. This codes for CATSDLSGTEETQYF.

The chain recombines TRBV19 with TRBJ2-3; 15 bases match TRBD2. Unmatched junction bases numbered 7, after V lost 3 bases and J lost 3 bases. CDR1 is LNHDA and CDR2 is SQIVND in the germline V gene (reference sequence). This CDR3 is built from 18 residues. CDR3 sequence (DNA): TGTGCCAGTAGTATCTCAGGACTAGCGGGAGGGTGGACAGATACGCAGTATTTT. This encodes CASSISGLAGGWTDTQYF.

The gene calls are TRBV21-1 and TRBJ2-1; TRBD2, the table's D call, lacks a check against the DNA. TRBV21-1 is labeled a pseudogene. This CDR3 contains 17 residues. CDR3 DNA: TGTGCCAGCAGCAAAGATTGGGGGACTAGCGGCTACAATGAGCAGTTCTTC. Its translation is CASSKDWGTSGYNEQFF.

The rearrangement uses TRBV19 and TRBJ1-4; D remains ambiguous. CDR1 is LNHDA and CDR2 is SQIVND in the germline V gene (reference sequence). Trimming stripped 3 bases from V and 9 bases from J, with 17 bases between. The CDR3 extends over 15 amino acids. CDR3: CASSIRDPPGKKLFF. DNA of the CDR3: TGTGCCAGTAGTATTCGTGACCCACCGGGTAAAAAACTGTTTTTT.

This chain connects TRBV20-1 to TRBJ1-2; 9 bases agree with TRBD1. The V gene's germline CDR1 is DFQATT and CDR2 SNEGSKA (reference sequence). V shed 4 bases, J shed 2 bases, and the junction held 8 bases outside the gene matches. The CDR3 runs to 15 residues. CDR3 coding DNA: TGCAGTGCTAATCCTCGGGACAGGGACAACTATGGCTACACCTTC. It translates to CSANPRDRDNYGYTF.